The TCR beta chain under discussion was sequenced for a study of T cells expressing NK-cell markers. Study as a whole: It was from sorted CD3+CD56+NKG2C+, CD3+CD56+NKG2C- and CD3+CD56-NKG2C+ T cells that TCR beta repertoires came. One of the eight sequenced donors was seronegative, whereas the other seven were HCMV-seropositive. Study findings and constraints: These clonotypes also led the CD3+CD56-NKG2C+ fraction in a few donors.

Template switching by 5'RACE with UMIs generated the TCR beta cDNA. TCRdb reprocessed the 5' RACE reads and keeps a single row for each CDR3 protein, giving no DNA. The sample data list 350,000 to 450,000 distinct CDR3 sequences. Turning to this clonotype: Its antigen is unknown.

The CDR3 covers 15 residues. The sequencing input was blood T cells: a sorted CD56 or NKG2C T cell subset, CD4+ or CD8+ T cells, or bulk PBMC T cells (not recorded which). The TCR sequence derives from a man aged 18-70 years in good health. This rearrangement joins TRBV12-3 or TRBV12-4 to TRBJ1-1; TCRdb picks TRBD1, but there is no DNA to check that call. The CDR3 is CASSTRQAMNTEAFF.